The TCR beta chain under discussion was sequenced for a study of cytomegalovirus exposure and HLA in healthy donors. General study points: A prior analysis recorded that most TCR beta V segments were productive about 90% or about 30% of the time.

Primers for the PCR totalled 60 Vbeta and 13 Jbeta. The repertoire was sequenced with immunoSEQ multiplex PCR; TCRdb's copy has only in-frame clones and lacks some. The sample holds fewer than 200,000 clones, around 80% seen once. Of note for this clone: Antigen unknown.

The CDR3 has 14 residues. Germline V gene lookup returns CDR1 LNHDA and CDR2 SQIVND (reference sequence). V gave up 9 bases and J gave up 5 bases; unmatched junction bases: 6. Each donor's status was that of a healthy bone marrow donor. Sequenced sample: PBMCs. This receptor was obtained from a woman aged 40 to 50 in good health and CMV-seronegative. The chain recombines TRBV19 with TRBJ2-1; 11 bases are shared with TRBD2. CDR3 sequence: CASFSGRGDNEQFF. CDR3 nucleotides: TGTGCCAGCTTTAGCGGGAGGGGCGACAATGAGCAGTTCTTC.